A selection of T cell receptor beta chains follows, all from one sample in a study of blood T cell repertoires in COVID-19. Here immunoSEQ multiplex PCR was the method, and the copy in TCRdb shows in-frame clones only, minus some. The repertoire holds roughly 260,000 clones, with approximately 92% as singletons. Sequencing input: peripheral blood. These receptors were obtained from a person aged 18 to 35 with COVID-19, enrolled during active disease. The CDR3 runs from the conserved cysteine through the conserved F or W. Each record gives: V gene, J gene, CDR3 protein.

TRBV2	TRBJ2-2	CASSEGPSAGELFF
TRBV27	TRBJ2-1	CASSPKGLADNEQFF
TRBV12-3/TRBV12-4	TRBJ1-1	CASTPLGSPEAFF
TRBV21-1	TRBJ2-5	CASSPYLYRETQYF
TRBV28	TRBJ2-1	CASNPATSYNEQFF
TRBV7-8	TRBJ2-7	CASSPDRVGHEQYF
TRBV4-1	TRBJ1-1	CASSQDRGWTEAFF
TRBV11-1	TRBJ2-7	CASSSSGRHEQYF
TRBV30	TRBJ1-2	CAWRVAGTYGYTF
TRBV4-3	TRBJ2-1	CASSQGDSSYNEQFF
TRBV19	TRBJ2-1	CASTKATGTSEYNEQFF
TRBV4-1	TRBJ2-7	CASSRESGGNYEQYF
TRBV5-1	TRBJ2-2	CASSLTGTGEIGELFF
TRBV11-2	TRBJ2-7	CASSSSGQGAYEQYF
TRBV5-1	TRBJ2-1	CASSLLGTSNEQFF
TRBV6-5	TRBJ2-7	CASRHRTGLSYEQYF
TRBV24-1	TRBJ2-3	CATPRRVPADTQYF
TRBV5-4	TRBJ1-6	CASSWDREGGSYNSPLHF
TRBV11-2	TRBJ2-5	CASSSQGNGAETQYF
TRBV2	TRBJ1-1	CASSQAGQGGYTEAFF
TRBV30	TRBJ2-5	CAWSGTSPQETQYF
TRBV6-6	TRBJ2-7	CASSYAAGTYEQYF
TRBV2	TRBJ2-2	CASSDVGGENTGELFF
TRBV6-5	TRBJ1-2	CASSYSESTGYYGYTF
TRBV4-1	TRBJ1-3	CASSPTGGGGIGDTIYF
TRBV29-1	TRBJ2-1	CSVEMLGGAYNEQFF
TRBV2	TRBJ2-7	CASVQSTGQTYEQYF